This T cell receptor beta chain comes out of a study of OX40 agonist ivuxolimab in advanced cancers. Study overall: The patients' treatment was ivuxolimab, an agonistic anti-OX40 (CD134) antibody. Recorded diagnoses for dose-escalation patients were hepatocellular carcinoma, melanoma, renal cell or head and neck cancer.

Trimming cost V 6 bases and J 7 bases, with 9 bases left between them. CDR1 MDHEN and CDR2 SYDVKM come from the germline V gene. This CDR3 is 11 amino acids long. Produced via immunoSEQ multiplex PCR; TCRdb's table is partial and in-frame only. The sample includes around 83,000 clones, about nine tenths of them seen just once. Source: CD4+ or CD8+ T cells sorted from blood, taken in a trial of the OX40 agonist ivuxolimab. V usage is TRBV28 and J usage is TRBJ1-2; unclear D gene. The receptor was isolated from an adult with an advanced solid tumor such as melanoma, head and neck, liver or kidney cancer. The CDR3 protein is CASSQTSGYTF. The CDR3 coding sequence is TGTGCCAGCAGCCAAACAAGTGGCTACACCTTC.